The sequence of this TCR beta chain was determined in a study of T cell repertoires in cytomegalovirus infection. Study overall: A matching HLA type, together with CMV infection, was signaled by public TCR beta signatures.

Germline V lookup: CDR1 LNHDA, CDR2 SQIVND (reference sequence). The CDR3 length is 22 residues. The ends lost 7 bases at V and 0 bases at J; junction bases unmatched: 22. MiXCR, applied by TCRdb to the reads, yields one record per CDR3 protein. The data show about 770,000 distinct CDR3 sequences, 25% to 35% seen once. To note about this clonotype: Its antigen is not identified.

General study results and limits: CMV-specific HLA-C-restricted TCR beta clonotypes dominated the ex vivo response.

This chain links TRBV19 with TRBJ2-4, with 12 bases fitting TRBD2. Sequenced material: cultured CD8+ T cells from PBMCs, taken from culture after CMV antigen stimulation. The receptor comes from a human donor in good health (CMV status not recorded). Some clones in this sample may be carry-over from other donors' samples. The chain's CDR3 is CASTPQGGTSGGPYLAKNIQYF. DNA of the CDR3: TGTGCCAGTACCCCCCAGGGGGGAACTAGCGGGGGGCCCTACTTAGCCAAAAACATTCAGTACTTC.